Listed below are T cell receptor beta chains from one sample, sequenced in a study of T cell responses to AZD1222 COVID-19 vaccine. TCRdb's table, derived via immunoSEQ multiplex PCR, lists solely in-frame clones and lacks some. Of more than 60,000 clones listed, roughly 87% are singletons. Sequences were derived from peripheral blood, sampled on day 0 of AZD1222 vaccination. The receptors were sampled from an adult in good health. Both conserved end residues are part of each CDR3. Fields, in order: CDR3 DNA, CDR3 protein, J gene, D gene, V gene, clone size. The D gene is left open where the match is weak. Not every row has a clone size; where given, it reads once, few, many or a size class.

CDR3 DNA: TGTGCCAGCAGCCCAGGGACAGGGAGGCAGAATGGCTACACCTTC
CDR3 protein: CASSPGTGRQNGYTF
J gene: TRBJ1-2
D gene: TRBD1
V gene: TRBV7-2
clone size: -

CDR3 DNA: TGTGCCAGCAGCCCGCTTGGACAGAGTAATTCACCCCTCCACTTT
CDR3 protein: CASSPLGQSNSPLHF
J gene: TRBJ1-6
D gene: -
V gene: TRBV9
clone size: -

CDR3 DNA: TGTGCCAGCAGTAGGGACACACTTACTTACTCTGGAAACACCATATATTTT
CDR3 protein: CASSRDTLTYSGNTIYF
J gene: TRBJ1-3
D gene: -
V gene: TRBV2
clone size: -

CDR3 DNA: TGTGCCAGCGGAAAGGACGCCCTATCCTACGAGCAGTACTTC
CDR3 protein: CASGKDALSYEQYF
J gene: TRBJ2-7
D gene: -
V gene: TRBV5-4
clone size: -

CDR3 DNA: TGTGCCATCAGATCCGGGACAGCGAACACCGGGGAGCTGTTTTTT
CDR3 protein: CAIRSGTANTGELFF
J gene: TRBJ2-2
D gene: TRBD1
V gene: TRBV10-3
clone size: -

CDR3 DNA: TGTGCCAGCAGCTTAGCTCGGGAGGCTAATGAAAAACTGTTTTTT
CDR3 protein: CASSLAREANEKLFF
J gene: TRBJ1-4
D gene: -
V gene: TRBV7-2
clone size: -

CDR3 DNA: TGTGCCAGCAGTTACAAGGGGGAGTTATACAATGAGCAGTTCTTC
CDR3 protein: CASSYKGELYNEQFF
J gene: TRBJ2-1
D gene: -
V gene: TRBV6-5
clone size: -

CDR3 DNA: TGTGCCAGTTTGGGAACAGGGGCCTACGAGCAGTACTTC
CDR3 protein: CASLGTGAYEQYF
J gene: TRBJ2-7
D gene: TRBD1
V gene: TRBV11-3
clone size: -

CDR3 DNA: TGTGCCAGCAGTACTGACAGGGGGCATGGCTACACCTTC
CDR3 protein: CASSTDRGHGYTF
J gene: TRBJ1-2
D gene: TRBD1
V gene: TRBV6-5
clone size: once

CDR3 DNA: TGTGCCAGCTCACTCGCGACTAGCGGGATAGGGGATACGCAGTATTTT
CDR3 protein: CASSLATSGIGDTQYF
J gene: TRBJ2-3
D gene: TRBD2
V gene: TRBV18
clone size: -

CDR3 DNA: TGTGCCAGCAGCTTGGTTAGGGGTGGCTACACCTTC
CDR3 protein: CASSLVRGGYTF
J gene: TRBJ1-2
D gene: -
V gene: TRBV5-8
clone size: -

CDR3 DNA: TGTGCCAGCTCACCTGAAAGGGGCTCGAGCTACACCTTC
CDR3 protein: CASSPERGSSYTF
J gene: TRBJ1-2
D gene: -
V gene: TRBV18
clone size: -

CDR3 DNA: TGTGCCAGCAGTGAATCCTACGATCAGCCCCAGCATTTT
CDR3 protein: CASSESYDQPQHF
J gene: TRBJ1-5
D gene: -
V gene: TRBV6-1
clone size: -

CDR3 DNA: TGCGCCAGCAGCTTGGACCCGCAAGGGTACACTGAAGCTTTCTTT
CDR3 protein: CASSLDPQGYTEAFF
J gene: TRBJ1-1
D gene: -
V gene: TRBV5-1
clone size: -

CDR3 DNA: TGCGCCAGCAGTGAGTCACCGGGCGGGGCAGACACCGGGGAGCTGTTTTTT
CDR3 protein: CASSESPGGADTGELFF
J gene: TRBJ2-2
D gene: -
V gene: TRBV10-1
clone size: -

CDR3 DNA: TGTGCCAGCAGTCGCGCAGAATCCACTGAAGCTTTCTTT
CDR3 protein: CASSRAESTEAFF
J gene: TRBJ1-1
D gene: -
V gene: TRBV6-5
clone size: -

CDR3 DNA: TGTGCCAGCACCTTAAACCCCAAGAGGACAGGGAGGACTGAAGCTTTCTTT
CDR3 protein: CASTLNPKRTGRTEAFF
J gene: TRBJ1-1
D gene: TRBD1
V gene: TRBV7-8
clone size: -

CDR3 DNA: TGTGCCAGCAGTGACAGACAGGGCAATCAGCCCCAGCATTTT
CDR3 protein: CASSDRQGNQPQHF
J gene: TRBJ1-5
D gene: -
V gene: TRBV6-1
clone size: -

CDR3 DNA: TGTGCCAGCAGCCAAGGACTAGCGGCAAGCACAGATACGCAGTATTTT
CDR3 protein: CASSQGLAASTDTQYF
J gene: TRBJ2-3
D gene: TRBD2
V gene: TRBV7-9
clone size: medium-sized

CDR3 DNA: TGCAGTGCGAAGGTTGGGGGCTACACCTTC
CDR3 protein: CSAKVGGYTF
J gene: TRBJ1-2
D gene: -
V gene: TRBV20-1
clone size: -

CDR3 DNA: TGTGCCACCAGCAGAAGTCGGGACAGTCTACAGCCCCAGCATTTT
CDR3 protein: CATSRSRDSLQPQHF
J gene: TRBJ1-5
D gene: TRBD1
V gene: TRBV15
clone size: few

CDR3 DNA: TGTGCCAGCAGATGGGACAGCCTGAACACTGAAGCTTTCTTT
CDR3 protein: CASRWDSLNTEAFF
J gene: TRBJ1-1
D gene: TRBD1
V gene: TRBV27
clone size: -

CDR3 DNA: TGTGCCAGCAGCCAAGCGGTAGCAGGGGGCGCGGACTATGGCTACACCTTC
CDR3 protein: CASSQAVAGGADYGYTF
J gene: TRBJ1-2
D gene: TRBD1
V gene: TRBV4-2
clone size: -

CDR3 DNA: TGTGCCAGCAGCCCCCCAGGGGGAGAGACCCAGTACTTC
CDR3 protein: CASSPPGGETQYF
J gene: TRBJ2-5
D gene: TRBD1
V gene: TRBV7-9
clone size: -

CDR3 DNA: TGTGCCATCAGTGAGTCGACAGGGGTGAATAACTATGGCTACACCTTC
CDR3 protein: CAISESTGVNNYGYTF
J gene: TRBJ1-2
D gene: TRBD1
V gene: TRBV10-3
clone size: -

CDR3 DNA: -
CDR3 protein: CASSSSGGRVNNEQFF
J gene: TRBJ2-1
D gene: -
V gene: TRBV27
clone size: -

CDR3 DNA: TGTGCCAGCAGCCTATCAAGCAATCAGCCCCAGCATTTT
CDR3 protein: CASSLSSNQPQHF
J gene: TRBJ1-5
D gene: -
V gene: TRBV6-5
clone size: -

CDR3 DNA: TGTGCCAGCAGCCAGGACAGGGGGCATGAGCAGTTCTTC
CDR3 protein: CASSQDRGHEQFF
J gene: TRBJ2-1
D gene: TRBD1
V gene: TRBV12-3/TRBV12-4
clone size: -

CDR3 DNA: TGTGCCACCAGCCGAGGGGGTGGACAGGGGCCTCTAATGAGAAAACTGTTTTTT
CDR3 protein: CATSRGGGQGPLMRKLFF
J gene: TRBJ1-4
D gene: TRBD1
V gene: TRBV15
clone size: -

CDR3 DNA: TGCGCCAGCAGCCCCGAGGGACGGACTAAGGAAAAACTGTTTTTT
CDR3 protein: CASSPEGRTKEKLFF
J gene: TRBJ1-4
D gene: -
V gene: TRBV5-1
clone size: -

CDR3 DNA: TGTGCCAGCAGCTTATTAGGACGAGGGCGCGCTGAAGCTTTCTTT
CDR3 protein: CASSLLGRGRAEAFF
J gene: TRBJ1-1
D gene: -
V gene: TRBV7-8
clone size: -

CDR3 DNA: TGTGCCAGCAGTCGGGAGAGGGGAACAGATACGCAGTATTTT
CDR3 protein: CASSRERGTDTQYF
J gene: TRBJ2-3
D gene: -
V gene: TRBV28
clone size: few

CDR3 DNA: TGCGCCAGCAGCCAAGATCCGGGGCCTAGGGAGACCCAGTACTTC
CDR3 protein: CASSQDPGPRETQYF
J gene: TRBJ2-5
D gene: -
V gene: TRBV4-3
clone size: -

CDR3 DNA: TGTGCCATCAGTGATCCCGACAGGGGGCAGTCTGGAAACACCATATATTTT
CDR3 protein: CAISDPDRGQSGNTIYF
J gene: TRBJ1-3
D gene: TRBD1
V gene: TRBV10-3
clone size: -

CDR3 DNA: TGCGCCAGCAGCCAAGACCCGGGGAGCGGCTACGAGCAGTACTTC
CDR3 protein: CASSQDPGSGYEQYF
J gene: TRBJ2-7
D gene: -
V gene: TRBV4-3
clone size: -

CDR3 DNA: TGTGCCTGGAGTGAAGGGGTGAGTTCACCCCTCCACTTT
CDR3 protein: CAWSEGVSSPLHF
J gene: TRBJ1-6
D gene: -
V gene: TRBV30
clone size: once

CDR3 DNA: TGTGCCAGTACAAGCAGTCCCGTGAACTATGGCTACACCTTC
CDR3 protein: CASTSSPVNYGYTF
J gene: TRBJ1-2
D gene: -
V gene: TRBV19
clone size: -

CDR3 DNA: TGTGCCAGCAGTGAAAAACCCTCCCCGAGCAATCAGCCCCAGCATTTT
CDR3 protein: CASSEKPSPSNQPQHF
J gene: TRBJ1-5
D gene: -
V gene: TRBV6-1
clone size: -

CDR3 DNA: TGTGCCAGCAGCTTAGATAGGTCGGACCAAGAGACCCAGTACTTC
CDR3 protein: CASSLDRSDQETQYF
J gene: TRBJ2-5
D gene: -
V gene: TRBV7-8
clone size: -

CDR3 DNA: TGTGCCAGCAGTCGCTTGGGCGGCACAGATACGCAGTATTTT
CDR3 protein: CASSRLGGTDTQYF
J gene: TRBJ2-3
D gene: -
V gene: TRBV9
clone size: -

CDR3 DNA: TGCAGCGTTACGGTGGGGAACACTGAAGCTTTCTTT
CDR3 protein: CSVTVGNTEAFF
J gene: TRBJ1-1
D gene: -
V gene: TRBV29-1
clone size: -

CDR3 DNA: TGTGCCAGCAGCCCTGGACTAGCGGCTAGCACAGATACGCAGTATTTT
CDR3 protein: CASSPGLAASTDTQYF
J gene: TRBJ2-3
D gene: TRBD2
V gene: TRBV5-4
clone size: -

CDR3 DNA: TGTGCCAGCAGCCCCCAGGGTGTCGGGGAGCTGTTTTTT
CDR3 protein: CASSPQGVGELFF
J gene: TRBJ2-2
D gene: -
V gene: TRBV7-2
clone size: -

CDR3 DNA: TGTGCCAGCAGCCAAGAATTTAGCGGAACATCCCAAGAGACCCAGTACTTC
CDR3 protein: CASSQEFSGTSQETQYF
J gene: TRBJ2-5
D gene: -
V gene: TRBV4-2
clone size: -

CDR3 DNA: TGTGCCAGCAGCCTTGGAGGCCAAGAGACCCAGTACTTC
CDR3 protein: CASSLGGQETQYF
J gene: TRBJ2-5
D gene: -
V gene: TRBV11-2
clone size: few

CDR3 DNA: TGTGCCTGGAGTGTACACAGAGATAACTATGGCTACACCTTC
CDR3 protein: CAWSVHRDNYGYTF
J gene: TRBJ1-2
D gene: -
V gene: TRBV30
clone size: -

CDR3 DNA: TGTGCCAGCAGCTTAGGGGGTCAGGGGGAGACCCAGTACTTC
CDR3 protein: CASSLGGQGETQYF
J gene: TRBJ2-5
D gene: -
V gene: TRBV13
clone size: -